This T cell receptor beta chain was sequenced during a study of cytomegalovirus exposure and HLA in healthy donors. Study-wide results and limits: Reportedly, TCR beta sequences accurately predicted HLA-A and HLA-B alleles in most subjects.

PCR employed 60 Vbeta and 13 Jbeta primers. The data were produced by immunoSEQ multiplex PCR, yet TCRdb's version contains in-frame clones alone and is incomplete. The table includes some 180,000 clones, around 85% detected once. Germline CDR1 SEHNR, CDR2 FQNEAQ (reference sequence). V dropped 1 base and J dropped 8 bases, with 18 bases sitting between them. CDR3 length: 16 residues. As concerns this clone: Its specificity is not known.

The source is a woman aged 45-59 years in good health and CMV-seronegative. The chain joins TRBV7-9 to TRBJ2-1; the D is unclear. The sequenced material came from PBMCs. CDR3 DNA: TGTGCCAGCAGCTTAGTACCTTCTGCAGTGAGCGATGAGCAGTTCTTC. Amino acid sequence: CASSLVPSAVSDEQFF.